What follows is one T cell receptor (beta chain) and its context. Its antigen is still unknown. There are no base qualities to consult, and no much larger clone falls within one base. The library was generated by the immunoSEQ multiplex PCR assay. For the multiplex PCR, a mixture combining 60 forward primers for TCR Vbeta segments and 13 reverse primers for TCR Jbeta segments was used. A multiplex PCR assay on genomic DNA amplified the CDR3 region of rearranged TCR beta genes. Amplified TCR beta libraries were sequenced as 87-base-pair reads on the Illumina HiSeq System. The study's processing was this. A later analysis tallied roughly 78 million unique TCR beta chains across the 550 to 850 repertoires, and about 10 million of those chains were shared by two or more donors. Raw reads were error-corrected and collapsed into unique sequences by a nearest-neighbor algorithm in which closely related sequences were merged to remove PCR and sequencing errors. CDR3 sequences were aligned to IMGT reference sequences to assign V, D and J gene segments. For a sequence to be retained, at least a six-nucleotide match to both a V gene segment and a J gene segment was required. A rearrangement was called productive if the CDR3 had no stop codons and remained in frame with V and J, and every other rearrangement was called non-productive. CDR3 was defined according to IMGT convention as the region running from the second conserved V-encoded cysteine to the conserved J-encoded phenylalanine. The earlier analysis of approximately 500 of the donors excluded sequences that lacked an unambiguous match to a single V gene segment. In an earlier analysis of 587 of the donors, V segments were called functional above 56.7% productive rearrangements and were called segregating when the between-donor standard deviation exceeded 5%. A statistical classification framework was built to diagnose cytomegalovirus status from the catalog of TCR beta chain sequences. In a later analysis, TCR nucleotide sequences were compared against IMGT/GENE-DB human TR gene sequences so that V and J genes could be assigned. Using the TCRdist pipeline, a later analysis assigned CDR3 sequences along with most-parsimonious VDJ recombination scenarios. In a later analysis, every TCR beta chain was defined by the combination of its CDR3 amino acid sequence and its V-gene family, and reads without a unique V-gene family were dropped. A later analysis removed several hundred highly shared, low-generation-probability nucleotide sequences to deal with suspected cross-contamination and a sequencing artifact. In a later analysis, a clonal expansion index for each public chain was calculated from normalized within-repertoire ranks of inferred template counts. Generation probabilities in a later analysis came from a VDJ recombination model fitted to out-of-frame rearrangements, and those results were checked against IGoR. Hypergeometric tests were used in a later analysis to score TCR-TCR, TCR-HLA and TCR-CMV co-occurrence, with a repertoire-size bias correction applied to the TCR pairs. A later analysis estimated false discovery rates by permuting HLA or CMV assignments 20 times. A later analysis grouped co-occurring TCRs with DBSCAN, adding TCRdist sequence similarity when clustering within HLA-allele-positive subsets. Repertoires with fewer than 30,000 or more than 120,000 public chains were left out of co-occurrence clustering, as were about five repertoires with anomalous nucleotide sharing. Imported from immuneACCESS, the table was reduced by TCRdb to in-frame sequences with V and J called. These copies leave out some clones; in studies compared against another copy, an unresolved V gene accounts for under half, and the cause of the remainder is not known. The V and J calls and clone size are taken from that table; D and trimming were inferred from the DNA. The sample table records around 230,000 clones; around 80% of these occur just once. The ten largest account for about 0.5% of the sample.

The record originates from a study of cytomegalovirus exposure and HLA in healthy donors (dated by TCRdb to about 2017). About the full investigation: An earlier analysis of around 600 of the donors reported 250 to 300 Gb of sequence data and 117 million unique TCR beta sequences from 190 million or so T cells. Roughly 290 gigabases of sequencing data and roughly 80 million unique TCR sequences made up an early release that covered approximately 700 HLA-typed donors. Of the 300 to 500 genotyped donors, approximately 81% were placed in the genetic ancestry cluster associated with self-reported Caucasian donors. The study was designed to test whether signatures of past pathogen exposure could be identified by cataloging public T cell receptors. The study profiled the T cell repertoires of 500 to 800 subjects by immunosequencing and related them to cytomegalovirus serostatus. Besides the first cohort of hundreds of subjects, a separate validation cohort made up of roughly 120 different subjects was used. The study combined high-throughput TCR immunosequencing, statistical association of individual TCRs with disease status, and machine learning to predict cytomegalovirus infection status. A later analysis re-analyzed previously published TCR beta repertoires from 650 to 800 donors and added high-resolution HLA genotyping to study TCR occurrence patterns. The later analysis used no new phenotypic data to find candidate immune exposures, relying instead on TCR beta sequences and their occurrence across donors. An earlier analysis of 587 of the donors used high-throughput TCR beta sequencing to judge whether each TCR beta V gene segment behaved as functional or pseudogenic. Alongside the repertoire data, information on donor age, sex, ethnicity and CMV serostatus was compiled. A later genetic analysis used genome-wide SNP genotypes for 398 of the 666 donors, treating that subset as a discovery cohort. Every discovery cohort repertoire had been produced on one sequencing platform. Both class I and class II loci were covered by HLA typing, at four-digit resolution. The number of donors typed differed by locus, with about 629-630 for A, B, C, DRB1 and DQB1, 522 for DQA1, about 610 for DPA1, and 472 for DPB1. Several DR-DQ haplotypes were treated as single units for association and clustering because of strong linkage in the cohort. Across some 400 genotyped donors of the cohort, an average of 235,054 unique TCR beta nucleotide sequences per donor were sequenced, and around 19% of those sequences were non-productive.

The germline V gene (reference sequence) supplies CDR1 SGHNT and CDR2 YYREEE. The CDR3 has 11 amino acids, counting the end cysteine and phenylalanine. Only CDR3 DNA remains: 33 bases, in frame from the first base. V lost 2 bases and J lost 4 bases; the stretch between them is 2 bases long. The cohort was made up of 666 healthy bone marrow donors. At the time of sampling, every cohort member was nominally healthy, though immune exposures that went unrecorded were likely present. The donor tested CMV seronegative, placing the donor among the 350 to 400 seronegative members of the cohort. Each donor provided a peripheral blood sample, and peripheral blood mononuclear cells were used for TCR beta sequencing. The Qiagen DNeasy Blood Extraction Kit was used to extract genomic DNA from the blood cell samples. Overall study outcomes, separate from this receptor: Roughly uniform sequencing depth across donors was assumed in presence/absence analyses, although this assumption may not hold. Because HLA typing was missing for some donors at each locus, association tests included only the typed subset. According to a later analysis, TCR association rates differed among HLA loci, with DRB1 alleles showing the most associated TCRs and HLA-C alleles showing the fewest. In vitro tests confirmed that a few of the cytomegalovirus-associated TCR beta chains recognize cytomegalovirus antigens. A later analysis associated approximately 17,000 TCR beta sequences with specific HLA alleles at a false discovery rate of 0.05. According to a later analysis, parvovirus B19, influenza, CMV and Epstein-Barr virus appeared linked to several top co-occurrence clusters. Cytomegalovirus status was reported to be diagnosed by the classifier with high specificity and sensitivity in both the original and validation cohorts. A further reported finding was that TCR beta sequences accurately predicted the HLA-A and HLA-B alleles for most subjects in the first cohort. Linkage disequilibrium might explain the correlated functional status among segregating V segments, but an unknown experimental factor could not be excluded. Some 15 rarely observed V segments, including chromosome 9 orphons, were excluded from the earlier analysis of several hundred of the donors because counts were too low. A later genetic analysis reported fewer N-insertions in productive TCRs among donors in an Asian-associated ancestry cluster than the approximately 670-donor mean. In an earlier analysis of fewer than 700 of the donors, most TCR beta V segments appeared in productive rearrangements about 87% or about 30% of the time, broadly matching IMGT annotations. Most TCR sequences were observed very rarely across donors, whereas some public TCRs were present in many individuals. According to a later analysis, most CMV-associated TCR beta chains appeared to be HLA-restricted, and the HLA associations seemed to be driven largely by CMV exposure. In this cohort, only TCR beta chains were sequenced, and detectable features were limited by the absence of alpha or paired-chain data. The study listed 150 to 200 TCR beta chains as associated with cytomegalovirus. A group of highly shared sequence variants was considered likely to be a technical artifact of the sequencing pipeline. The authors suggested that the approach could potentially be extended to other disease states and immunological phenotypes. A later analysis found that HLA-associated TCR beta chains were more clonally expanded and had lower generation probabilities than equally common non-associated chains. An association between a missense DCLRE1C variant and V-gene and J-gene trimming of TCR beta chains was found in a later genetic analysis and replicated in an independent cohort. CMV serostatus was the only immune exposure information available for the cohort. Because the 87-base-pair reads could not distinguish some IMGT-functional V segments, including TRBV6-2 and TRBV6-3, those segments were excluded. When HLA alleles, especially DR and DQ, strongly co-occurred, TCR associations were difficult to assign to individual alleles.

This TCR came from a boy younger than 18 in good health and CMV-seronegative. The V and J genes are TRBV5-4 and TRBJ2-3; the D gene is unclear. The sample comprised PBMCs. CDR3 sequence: CASSFADTQYF. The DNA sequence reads TGTGCCAGCAGCTTCGCAGATACGCAGTATTTT.